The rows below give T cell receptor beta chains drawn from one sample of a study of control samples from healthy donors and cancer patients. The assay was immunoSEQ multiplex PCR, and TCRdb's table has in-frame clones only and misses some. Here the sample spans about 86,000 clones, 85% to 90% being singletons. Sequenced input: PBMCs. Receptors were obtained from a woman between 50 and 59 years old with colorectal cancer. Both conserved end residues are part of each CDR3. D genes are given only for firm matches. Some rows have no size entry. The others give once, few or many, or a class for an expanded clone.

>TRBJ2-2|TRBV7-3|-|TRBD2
CASSSGLGAGELFF
TGTGCCAGCAGCTCGGGACTAGGTGCCGGGGAGCTGTTTTTT
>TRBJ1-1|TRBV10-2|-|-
CASSLDRNTEAFF
TGCGCCAGCAGTTTGGACAGGAACACTGAAGCTTTCTTT
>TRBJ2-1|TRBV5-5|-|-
CASSLSSVSYNEQFF
TGTGCCAGCAGCTTGAGCAGCGTAAGCTACAATGAGCAGTTCTTC
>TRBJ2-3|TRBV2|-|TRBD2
CASSGGLSTDTQYF
TGTGCCAGCAGTGGGGGACTAAGCACAGATACGCAGTATTTT
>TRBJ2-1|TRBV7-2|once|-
CASSSNMNSYNEQFF
TGTGCCAGCAGCTCGAACATGAACTCCTACAATGAGCAGTTCTTC
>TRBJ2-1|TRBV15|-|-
CATSRPLFGEQFF
TGTGCCACCAGCAGGCCGCTTTTCGGTGAGCAGTTCTTC
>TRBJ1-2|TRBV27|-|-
CASSLSGQARGYTF
TGTGCCAGCAGTTTATCTGGGCAGGCTCGAGGCTACACCTTC
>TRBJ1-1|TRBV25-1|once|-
CASEHEKRTEAFF
TGTGCCAGTGAACACGAAAAGAGGACTGAAGCTTTCTTT
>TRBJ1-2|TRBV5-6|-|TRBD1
CASSPPDRSAYGYTF
TGTGCCAGCAGCCCCCCGGACAGGAGTGCCTATGGCTACACCTTC
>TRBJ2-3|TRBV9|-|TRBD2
CASSGGGGIVYTDTQYF
TGTGCCAGCAGCGGCGGGGGAGGCATCGTCTACACAGATACGCAGTATTTT
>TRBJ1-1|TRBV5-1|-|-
CASSYEGQPEAFF
TGCGCCAGCAGCTACGAGGGACAACCTGAAGCTTTCTTT
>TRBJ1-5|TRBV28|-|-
CASSSPSEYYSNQPQHF
TGTGCCAGCAGTTCACCCTCAGAGTATTATAGCAATCAGCCCCAGCATTTT
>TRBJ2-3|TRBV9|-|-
CASSVDRGGTDTQYF
TGTGCCAGCAGCGTAGATAGGGGTGGGACAGATACGCAGTATTTT
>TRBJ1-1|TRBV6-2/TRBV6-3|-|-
CASSKKNQGDEAFF
TGTGCCAGCAGTAAAAAGAACCAGGGAGATGAAGCTTTCTTT
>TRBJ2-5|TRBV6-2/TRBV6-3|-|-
CASSSLLLQETQYF
TGTGCCAGCAGTTCGCTTCTATTACAAGAGACCCAGTACTTC
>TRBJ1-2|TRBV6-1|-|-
CASSEWPGQGYTF
TGTGCCAGCAGTGAATGGCCAGGCCAAGGCTACACCTTC
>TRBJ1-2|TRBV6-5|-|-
CASKDLQGVYGYTF
TGTGCCAGCAAAGACCTTCAGGGAGTTTATGGCTACACCTTC
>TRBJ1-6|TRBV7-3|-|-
CASSYTSNSPLHF
TGTGCCAGCAGTTATACGTCCAATTCACCCCTCCACTTT
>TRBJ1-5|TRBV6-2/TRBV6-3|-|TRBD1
CASSYSWQGGNQPQHF
TGTGCCAGCAGTTACTCTTGGCAGGGGGGCAATCAGCCCCAGCATTTT
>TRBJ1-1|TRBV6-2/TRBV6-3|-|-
CASSYRPNTEAFF
TGTGCCAGCAGTTATCGGCCCAACACTGAAGCTTTCTTT
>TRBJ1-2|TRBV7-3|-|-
CASSRGGGNYGYTF
TGTGCCAGCAGCCGCGGGGGCGGGAACTATGGCTACACCTTC
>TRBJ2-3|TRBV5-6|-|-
CASSSTLPNTQYF
TGTGCCAGCAGCTCCACACTCCCAAATACGCAGTATTTT
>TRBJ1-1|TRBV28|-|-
CASSSYWYTEAFF
TGTGCCAGCAGTTCCTACTGGTACACTGAAGCTTTCTTT
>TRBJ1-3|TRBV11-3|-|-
CASSLEDSRYF
TGTGCCAGCAGCTTAGAGGACTCCCGGTATTTT
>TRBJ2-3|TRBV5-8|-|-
CASSLAWEAGEKDTQYF
TGTGCCAGCAGCTTGGCGTGGGAGGCTGGAGAGAAAGATACGCAGTATTTT
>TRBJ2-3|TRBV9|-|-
CASSVGAGSTDTQYF
TGTGCCAGCAGCGTGGGGGCCGGGAGCACAGATACGCAGTATTTT
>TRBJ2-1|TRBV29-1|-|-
CSGGGGTSSNEQFF
TGCAGCGGGGGAGGAGGGACATCAAGCAATGAGCAGTTCTTC
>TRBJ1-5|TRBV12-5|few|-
CASQRVGNQPQHF
TGTGCTAGCCAAAGGGTAGGCAATCAGCCCCAGCATTTT
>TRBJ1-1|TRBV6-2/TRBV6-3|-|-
CASSSGTVLLKAFF
TGTGCCAGCAGTTCGGGGACGGTTTTACTGAAAGCTTTCTTT
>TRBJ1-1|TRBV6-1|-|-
CASSEGWGEAFF
TGTGCCAGCAGCGAAGGGTGGGGTGAAGCTTTCTTT
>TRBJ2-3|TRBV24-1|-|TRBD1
CATSALRRDRDTDTQYF
TGTGCCACCAGTGCGCTCCGAAGGGACAGGGACACAGATACGCAGTATTTT
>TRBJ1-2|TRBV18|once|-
CASSPVSQNRGYTF
TGTGCCAGCTCACCAGTGTCTCAAAATCGTGGCTACACCTTC
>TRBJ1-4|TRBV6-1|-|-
CASSVASGAAREKLFF
TGTGCCAGCAGTGTCGCTTCGGGCGCAGCTAGGGAAAAACTGTTTTTT
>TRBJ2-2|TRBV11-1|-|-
CASSLAPTGFSGELFF
TGTGCCAGCAGCTTAGCTCCTACAGGGTTTTCCGGGGAGCTGTTTTTT
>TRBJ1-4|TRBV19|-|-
CASSIPTGTNEKLFF
TGTGCCAGTAGTATACCCACAGGAACTAATGAAAAACTGTTTTTT
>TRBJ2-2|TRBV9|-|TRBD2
CASSVGLAGGTGELFF
TGTGCCAGCAGCGTAGGGCTAGCGGGGGGGACCGGGGAGCTGTTTTTT
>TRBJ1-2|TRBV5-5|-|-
CASSPIWTLDYGYTF
TGTGCCAGCAGCCCTATTTGGACACTAGACTATGGCTACACCTTC
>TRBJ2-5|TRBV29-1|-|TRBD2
CSVSSGQETQYF
TGCAGCGTTTCTAGCGGGCAAGAGACCCAGTACTTC
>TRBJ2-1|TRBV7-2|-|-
CASSLDGYNEQFF
TGTGCCAGCAGCTTAGACGGTTACAATGAGCAGTTCTTC
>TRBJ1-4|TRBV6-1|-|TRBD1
CASSENRGHGLFF
TGTGCCAGCAGTGAAAACAGGGGGCATGGGCTGTTTTTT
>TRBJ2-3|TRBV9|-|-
CASSALDTQYF
TGTGCCAGCAGCGCCCTAGATACGCAGTATTTT
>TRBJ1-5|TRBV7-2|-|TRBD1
CASSRGTGKNSGNQPQHF
TGTGCCAGCAGCCGCGGGACAGGAAAAAATAGCGGCAATCAGCCCCAGCATTTT